These 30 T cell receptor beta chains were sequenced from one sample in a study of blood T cell repertoires in COVID-19. Some clones are missing from TCRdb's copy, which holds only in-frame ones; the method was immunoSEQ multiplex PCR. The top ten hold approximately 6.5% of the sample, which has roughly 140,000 clones, approximately 80% seen once. Source material: peripheral blood. The source is a human donor in a cohort sampled during active COVID-19.

This chain connects TRBV5-4 to TRBJ2-2, with TRBD2 identical over 11 bases. Germline V gene data show CDR1 as SGHNT and CDR2 as YYREEE (reference sequence). The CDR3 spans 17 residues. Trimming cost V 0 bases and J 4 bases; bases outside gene matches: 5. CDR3 DNA sequence: TGTGCCAGCAGCTTGGGTTCTAGCGGGGGGCCCACCGGGGAGCTGTTTTTT. Its translation is CASSLGSSGGPTGELFF.

The rearrangement joins TRBV6-2 or TRBV6-3 to TRBJ2-1; 8 bases agree with TRBD2. The CDR3 is made up of 15 amino acids. Germline CDR1 and CDR2: MNHEY and SVGEGT. The junction had 6 bases not matched to a gene; V was cut back by 5 bases and J by 3 bases. The CDR3 loop is CASSGRGGRYNEQFF. CDR3 nucleotide sequence: TGTGCCAGCAGTGGACGGGGGGGCCGCTACAATGAGCAGTTCTTC.

The chain is built from TRBV6-2 or TRBV6-3 and TRBJ2-1, with 11 positions matching TRBD2. With 5 bases clipped from V and 2 bases from J, the junction kept 8 bases outside the gene matches. The CDR3 is made up of 17 amino acids. Germline CDR1 and CDR2: MNHEY and SVGEGT. The CDR3 sequence is CASSLRTSGLPYNEQFF. CDR3 DNA sequence: TGTGCCAGCAGTCTCCGGACTAGCGGGCTTCCCTACAATGAGCAGTTCTTC.

This chain uses TRBV6-5 with TRBJ2-7, with 8 bases that match TRBD1. The CDR3 length is 15 residues. V shed 5 bases and J 4 bases; nucleotides not matched to a gene: 10. Germline V gene data show CDR1 as MNHEY and CDR2 as SVGAGI. The CDR3 DNA sequence: TGTGCCAGCAGTACAGGGGGTTGGATTCTATACGAGCAGTACTTC. Translated: CASSTGGWILYEQYF.

This chain uses TRBV18 with TRBJ2-3; 9 positions match TRBD1. V lost 2 bases, J lost 4 bases, and 1 base stayed unmatched. In germline, CDR1 is KGHSH, CDR2 LQKENI. The CDR3 is 14 residues long. Here the CDR3 DNA reads TGTGCCAGCTCACCAAGACAGGGGGCAGATACGCAGTATTTT. As protein: CASSPRQGADTQYF.

The J gene is TRBJ1-4, the V gene TRBV18, with 9 nucleotides matching TRBD1. J gave up 5 bases and V 4 bases, and 8 bases lay outside the gene matches. Per the germline V gene, CDR1 is KGHSH and CDR2 is LQKENI. The CDR3 runs to 16 residues. As DNA, the CDR3 is TGTGCCAGCTCACGGGACAGGGAAAAGGGAAATGAAAAACTGTTTTTT. It encodes CASSRDREKGNEKLFF.

The chain combines TRBV12-5 with TRBJ2-1; 7 nucleotides align to TRBD2. CDR3 length equals 17 residues. After removal of 3 bases from V and 0 bases from J, the junction contained 8 bases not matched to a gene. The germline gives CDR1 LGHNT, CDR2 FRNRAP. The CDR3 DNA follows: TGTGCTAGTGGTTTTAAAAGCGGGATCGTCTCCTACAATGAGCAGTTCTTC. It codes for CASGFKSGIVSYNEQFF.

A single count supports this clone. The chain has TRBV28 and TRBJ2-5, with D unresolved. The CDR3 runs 14 residues. From germline, CDR1 is MDHEN and CDR2 SYDVKM. V was pared by 1 base and J by 5 bases, with 11 bases between. CDR3: CASSLYSRSETQYF. The CDR3 DNA follows: TGTGCCAGCAGTTTATATTCTAGGTCTGAGACCCAGTACTTC.

This chain links TRBV5-5 with TRBJ2-2, with no clear D. Trimming removed 4 bases at V and 4 bases at J, with 14 bases between. The CDR3 contains 15 residues. Germline CDR1 reads SGHKS; CDR2 reads YYEKEE (reference sequence). The chain's CDR3 is CASSQHSLSTGELFF. The CDR3 bases are TGTGCCAGCAGCCAACACAGCTTATCCACCGGGGAGCTGTTTTTT.

This rearrangement joins TRBV7-2 to TRBJ2-3; TRBD2 agrees at 10 bases. Germline CDR1 reads SGHTA; CDR2 reads FQGNSA. The length of the CDR3 is 14 residues. J gave up 5 bases and V 5 bases, and 4 bases lay outside the gene matches. CDR3 DNA sequence: TGTGCCAGCAGCACAGCGGGGGGGCAAGATACGCAGTATTTT. Protein: CASSTAGGQDTQYF. Filled out from reference TRBV7-2 and TRBJ2-3, the complete variable domain reads GAGVSQSPSNKVTEKGKDVELRCDPISGHTALYWYRQSLGQGLEFLIYFQGNSAPDKSGLPSDRFSAERTGGSVSTLTIQRTQQEDSAVYLCASSTAGGQDTQYFGPGTRLTVL.

This chain joins TRBV6-5 and TRBJ2-7; 9 bases are a match to TRBD1. Trimming cost V 5 bases and J 3 bases; bases outside gene matches: 5. Germline V CDR1 and CDR2: MNHEY, SVGAGI. The CDR3 sequence is 14 residues long. This CDR3 reads CASSRQTGGYEQYF. Here the CDR3 DNA reads TGTGCCAGCAGTCGACAGACAGGGGGCTACGAGCAGTACTTC.

The chain uses TRBV14 and TRBJ1-2, with 7 bases that match TRBD1. The J segment lost 4 bases and the V segment lost 3 bases, leaving 8 bases of the junction unmatched. CDR1 and CDR2 (germline): SGHDN, FVKESK. The CDR3 runs to 15 residues. The CDR3: CASSQRQGSLYGYTF. The CDR3 nucleotides are TGTGCCAGCAGCCAGAGACAGGGATCCCTCTATGGCTACACCTTC. Full variable domain (missing parts from reference TRBV14 and TRBJ1-2): EAGVTQFPSHSVIEKGQTVTLRCDPISGHDNLYWYRRVMGKEIKFLLHFVKESKQDESGMPNNRFLAERTGGTYSTLKVQPAELEDSGVYFCASSQRQGSLYGYTFGSGTRLTVV.

The V and J genes are TRBV5-6 and TRBJ1-2; TRBD1 matches at 11 bases. The CDR3 is 15 amino acids. CDR1 is SGHDT, CDR2 YYEEEE, per germline. The V and J ends lost 4 bases and 4 bases, in that order; junction bases with no gene match: 6. The CDR3 reads CASSPGTGGFYGYTF. The DNA for the CDR3 is TGTGCCAGCAGCCCCGGGACAGGGGGTTTCTATGGCTACACCTTC. Based on the CDR3 plus reference TRBV5-6 and TRBJ1-2, the full variable domain is DAGVTQSPTHLIKTRGQQVTLRCSPKSGHDTVSWYQQALGQGPQFIFQYYEEEERQRGNFPDRFSGHQFPNYSSELNVNALLLGDSALYLCASSPGTGGFYGYTFGSGTRLTVV.

The sample holds one count of this clone. Written as DNA, the CDR3 is TGTGCCAGCAGCGTAAGCCCATTTCAAGAGACCCAGTACTTC. This sequence encodes CASSVSPFQETQYF. This sequence joins TRBV6-5 and TRBJ2-5; D gene unclear. V shed 6 bases and J shed 2 bases, with 13 bases lying between them. The germline V gene has CDR1 MNHEY and CDR2 SVGAGI. The CDR3 consists of 14 residues.

This clone was detected only a few times. The chain is built from TRBV7-2 and TRBJ1-2, with D tentatively TRBD1 (6 bases). This CDR3 has 17 amino acids. CDR1 is SGHTA and CDR2 is FQGNSA in the germline V gene. V was cut by 1 base and J by 0 bases, with 15 bases left in between. CDR3 residues: CASSLGNRAGTNYGYTF. The CDR3 DNA is TGTGCCAGCAGCTTAGGGAACAGGGCAGGGACTAACTATGGCTACACCTTC.

The chain carries TRBV28 and TRBJ2-1; 13 bases fit TRBD2. V trimming: 4 bases; J trimming: 5 bases; junction bases outside the gene matches: 2. The CDR3 runs to 15 residues. Germline lookup yields CDR1 MDHEN and CDR2 SYDVKM. CDR3 nucleotides: TGTGCCAGCAGTTCCGGACTAGCGGGGGACAATGAGCAGTTCTTC. Translating gives CASSSGLAGDNEQFF.

This sequence joins TRBV18 and TRBJ1-5; TRBD1 aligns across 8 bases. Trimming at V came to 4 bases and at J to 5 bases, leaving 4 bases not matched to a gene. The length of the CDR3 is 14 residues. The germline gives CDR1 KGHSH, CDR2 LQKENI. The CDR3 protein is CASSQDRGDQPQHF. The DNA of the CDR3 is TGTGCCAGCTCACAAGACAGGGGAGATCAGCCCCAGCATTTT.

The V call is TRBV21-1, the J call TRBJ1-4; the D call TRBD1 from the table was never checked on the DNA. TRBV21-1 corresponds to a pseudogene. This CDR3 has 17 residues. CDR3 in amino acids: CASSKKGRTDTNEKLFF. CDR3 sequence (DNA): TGTGCCAGCAGCAAAAAAGGCCGAACAGATACTAATGAAAAACTGTTTTTT.

The chain has TRBV18 and TRBJ2-7; D uncertain. Germline V lookup: CDR1 KGHSH, CDR2 LQKENI. V was cut by 4 bases and J by 6 bases, with 10 bases left in between. CDR3 length: 12 residues. Written as DNA, the CDR3 is TGTGCCAGCTCACTATTGGTCGGCGAGCAGTACTTC. Amino acids: CASSLLVGEQYF.

The chain uses TRBV19 and TRBJ2-3; 9 nucleotides line up with TRBD2. Trimming took 4 bases from V and 0 from J; bases not matched to a gene: 5. CDR1 is LNHDA, CDR2 SQIVND, per germline (reference sequence). The CDR3 extends over 16 amino acids. CDR3 bases: TGTGCCAGTAGTACTAGCGGGGCCCCCAGCACAGATACGCAGTATTTT. It encodes CASSTSGAPSTDTQYF.

J is TRBJ2-1 and V is TRBV4-2; D uncertain. The CDR3 consists of 13 residues. CDR1 is LGHNA, CDR2 YNFKEQ, per germline. V lost 1 base, J lost 5 bases, and 6 bases lay in between. The CDR3 region has the DNA TGTGCCAGCAGCCAAGTTACAGACAATGAGCAGTTCTTC. Its translation is CASSQVTDNEQFF.

The chain couples TRBV5-3 to TRBJ1-3, with D unclear. TRBV5-3 is treated as an ORF (open reading frame) with a function not yet certain. Trimming took off 0 bases at V and 7 bases at J, with 11 bases between the two ends. This CDR3 is 14 amino acids long. CDR3 nucleotide sequence: TGTGCCAGAAGCTTGGGGGCTCGAGGGAACACCATATATTTT. It yields the protein CARSLGARGNTIYF.

This clone came up once. The rearrangement joins TRBV10-1 to TRBJ1-5; perhaps TRBD1 as D (6 bases). The V gene's germline CDR1 is WNHNN and CDR2 SYGVQD (reference sequence). This CDR3 is built from 18 residues. The V and J ends lost 3 bases and 3 bases respectively, with 21 bases between them. The CDR3 region is CASSERSGQLSFNQPQHF. In DNA, the CDR3 is TGCGCCAGCAGTGAAAGGTCAGGACAGCTTTCCTTCAATCAGCCCCAGCATTTT.

In this sample, this clone turned up once. The chain carries TRBV14 and TRBJ2-5, with D tentatively TRBD2 (6 bases). The germline V and J ends were trimmed by 0 bases and 4 bases, with 18 bases remaining between them. This CDR3 comprises 17 residues. Germline V gene sequence: CDR1 SGHDN, CDR2 FVKESK. The CDR3, as DNA: TGTGCCAGCAGCCAAGATCTCCAGCGGGCTGTGGGAGAGACCCAGTACTTC. Amino acid sequence: CASSQDLQRAVGETQYF.

This clone came up a few times. CDR3 in amino acids: CATSRDQVYTEAFF. DNA for the CDR3: TGTGCCACCAGCAGAGATCAGGTTTACACTGAAGCTTTCTTT. V and J are TRBV15 and TRBJ1-1, with no clear D. The ends were cut back, 0 bases at V and 3 bases at J, with 8 bases in the middle. CDR3 length equals 14 residues. Germline V lookup: CDR1 LNHNV, CDR2 YYDKDF (reference sequence).

J is TRBJ1-1 and V is TRBV5-4; 7 nucleotides align to TRBD1. The ends lost 1 base at V and 0 bases at J; junction bases unmatched: 9. Germline CDR1 is SGHNT and CDR2 is YYREEE (reference sequence). The CDR3 has 17 residues. DNA of the CDR3: TGTGCCAGCAGCTTGAGGGGCAGGGGGATGTTGAACACTGAAGCTTTCTTT. This gives the protein CASSLRGRGMLNTEAFF.

The chain joins TRBV2 to TRBJ2-3; 12 bases fit TRBD2. This CDR3 comprises 16 residues. CDR1 is SNHLY and CDR2 is FYNNEI in the germline V gene. Trimming took 5 bases from V and 4 from J; bases not matched to a gene: 7. CDR3 sequence (DNA): TGTGCCAGCAGTTTGCGGACTAGCGGGGCTTCAGATACGCAGTATTTT. This sequence encodes CASSLRTSGASDTQYF.

The chain is built from TRBV5-1 and TRBJ2-7, with 8 bases aligning to TRBD1. From germline, CDR1 is SGHRS and CDR2 YFSETQ. This CDR3 region has 13 residues. V shed 1 base, J shed 6 bases, and the junction held 3 bases outside the gene matches. Written as DNA, the CDR3 is TGCGCCAGCAGCTTGTCAGGGGGCGCCGAGCAGTACTTC. Protein product: CASSLSGGAEQYF.

The chain uses TRBV13 and TRBJ2-3; D is possibly TRBD2 (5 bases). Trimming shortened V by 2 bases and J by 2 bases, and 11 bases separated the two germline ends. In germline, CDR1 is PRHDT, CDR2 FYEKMQ (reference sequence). This CDR3 has 15 amino acids. The CDR3 loop is CASSLRLANTDTQYF. Here the CDR3 DNA reads TGTGCCAGCAGCTTAAGGCTAGCCAACACAGATACGCAGTATTTT.

Written as DNA, the CDR3 is TGTGCCAGCACTGGGACAGGGCTTTCACCCCTCCACTTT. It yields the protein CASTGTGLSPLHF. The rearrangement links TRBV6-5 to TRBJ1-6; TRBD1 matches 9 bases. Germline values: CDR1 MNHEY, CDR2 SVGAGI. The CDR3 length is 13 residues. V lost 7 bases to trimming and J lost 9 bases; unmatched junction nucleotides: 4.